This TCR beta chain came from a study of T-cell memory formation after mild COVID-19. This clonotype was counted only a few times. After removal of 3 bases from V and 4 bases from J, the junction contained 2 bases not matched to a gene. The germline V gene has CDR1 SEHNR and CDR2 FQNEAQ (reference sequence). The CDR3 totals 13 residues. 5'RACE primed from the constant segment yielded TCR alpha and TCR beta cDNA libraries bearing sample barcodes and UMIs. TCRdb re-called the 5' RACE reads with MiXCR, one entry per CDR3 protein. The sample carries 470,000 or so distinct CDR3 sequences, roughly 18% recorded once.

This TCR derives from a man between 18 and 29 years old who had mild COVID-19 (a few samples of this study predate the infection). Cell type and time point are not known. The chain has TRBV7-9 and TRBJ1-2; 7 nucleotides align to TRBD1. The sequencing input was PBMCs or a T cell subset sorted from them (not recorded which). CDR3 bases: TGTGCCAGCAGCTTTCAGGGGGGCTATGGCTACACCTTC. This translates into CASSFQGGYGYTF.